These 11 T cell receptor beta chains originate from one sample sequenced in a study of T cell responses to AZD1222 COVID-19 vaccine. Some clones are missing from TCRdb's copy, which holds only in-frame ones; the method was immunoSEQ multiplex PCR. This table holds some 150,000 clones, roughly 90% found once. The sequences come from peripheral blood, collected 28 days after the second AZD1222 dose. These receptor sequences come from an adult who received the AZD1222 COVID-19 vaccine.

The V and J genes are TRBV19 and TRBJ2-3; the D is unclear. V lost 10 bases to trimming and J lost 3 bases, with 20 bases between them. Per the germline V gene, CDR1 is LNHDA and CDR2 is SQIVND (reference sequence). CDR3 length equals 15 residues. CDR3 region: CATRADKWATDTQYF. CDR3 nucleotide sequence: TGTGCCACCCGCGCCGACAAGTGGGCAACAGATACGCAGTATTTT. Full variable domain (rest looked up from reference TRBV19 and TRBJ2-3): DGGITQSPKYLFRKEGQNVTLSCEQNLNHDAMYWYRQDPGQGLRLIYYSQIVNDFQKGDIAEGYSVSREKKESFPLTVTSAQKNPTAFYLCATRADKWATDTQYFGPGTRLTVL.

The chain couples TRBV4-1 to TRBJ2-7; 9 bases line up with TRBD2. Germline loops: CDR1 MGHRA, CDR2 YSYEKL. V lost 0 bases, J lost 7 bases, and 4 bases stayed unmatched. The CDR3 length is 14 residues. In DNA, the CDR3 is TGCGCCAGCAGCCAAGATCGGCTAGCGGGAGAGCAGTACTTC. Its translation is CASSQDRLAGEQYF.

This chain joins TRBV11-3 and TRBJ2-5; TRBD2 agrees at 9 bases. CDR3 length: 18 residues. Germline V gives CDR1 SGHNT, CDR2 YENEEA. V shed 1 base and J 1 base; nucleotides not matched to a gene: 10. The CDR3 sequence is CASSLGTIAGARQETQYF. The CDR3 DNA follows: TGTGCCAGCAGCTTAGGCACAATAGCGGGAGCGCGCCAAGAGACCCAGTACTTC.

J is TRBJ1-2 and V is TRBV10-3; D is unclear. In germline, CDR1 is ENHRY, CDR2 SYGVKD. This CDR3 comprises 13 residues. Trimming pared 2 bases from V and 6 bases from J, leaving 10 bases between. The CDR3 here is CAISENQPDGYTF. The DNA of the CDR3 is TGTGCCATCAGTGAGAACCAACCTGATGGCTACACCTTC.

This clone is a singleton in its sample. This sequence joins TRBV6-5 and TRBJ2-7, with D possibly TRBD1 on 5 matching bases. Germline assignment: CDR1 MNHEY and CDR2 SVGAGI. V was shortened by 0 bases and J by 3 bases, with 15 bases between the two germline ends. This CDR3 is 16 amino acids long. The CDR3 region has the DNA TGTGCCAGCAGTTACTCGGCCCCGAGACAGCACTACGAGCAGTACTTC. This encodes CASSYSAPRQHYEQYF.

The chain recombines TRBV11-2 with TRBJ1-2; D unclear. This CDR3 is built from 13 residues. Germline-derived CDR1 and CDR2 are SGHAT and FQNNGV. Deletions cut 5 bases from V and 4 bases from J, with 11 bases between. This chain's CDR3 is CASSPSEVYGYTF. The CDR3 DNA sequence: TGTGCCAGCAGCCCCTCTGAGGTCTATGGCTACACCTTC.

The chain recombines TRBV1 with TRBJ2-1; TRBD2, as called in the table, went unchecked against the DNA. TRBV1 is a pseudogene locus. The CDR3 has 17 residues. CDR3 nucleotide sequence: TGCACCAGCAGCCCCCTGGGGAGCCTCCGAGAGGACAATGAGCAGTTCTTC. This translates into CTSSPLGSLREDNEQFF.

The V gene is TRBV5-1, the J gene TRBJ2-7; TRBD1 is a possible D gene (5 bases). This CDR3 contains 14 residues. Trimming took off 1 base at V and 6 bases at J, with 14 bases between the two ends. Germline loops: CDR1 SGHRS, CDR2 YFSETQ. In DNA, the CDR3 is TGCGCCAGCAGCTTGAGGGGCTCAGTCTCCGAGCAGTACTTC. Its protein is CASSLRGSVSEQYF.

V gene TRBV18 combines with J gene TRBJ1-5; a weak D match, TRBD1 (5 bases). Trimming left V 3 bases short and J 5 bases short, with 14 bases between. Germline V CDR1 and CDR2: KGHSH, LQKENI. The length of the CDR3 is 15 residues. In DNA, the CDR3 is TGTGCCAGCTCACCCCTTGGGGGGGGAGATCAGCCCCAGCATTTT. It translates to CASSPLGGGDQPQHF. Combining the CDR3 with reference TRBV18 and TRBJ1-5 gives the whole variable domain NAGVMQNPRHLVRRRGQEARLRCSPMKGHSHVYWYRQLPEEGLKFMVYLQKENIIDESGMPKERFSAEFPKEGPSILRIQQVVRGDSAAYFCASSPLGGGDQPQHFGDGTRLSIL.

V gene TRBV7-2 combines with J gene TRBJ2-7; no reliable D call. CDR1 SGHTA and CDR2 FQGNSA come from the germline V gene. The germline V and J ends were trimmed by 0 bases and 0 bases, with 6 bases remaining between them. The CDR3 has 14 residues. The DNA of the CDR3 is TGTGCCAGCAGCTTAGCCAGGAGCTCCTACGAGCAGTACTTC. Translation: CASSLARSSYEQYF.

V is TRBV29-1 and J is TRBJ2-5; D not certain. Trimming removed 2 bases at V and 1 base at J, with 14 bases between. CDR3 length: 15 residues. The germline V gene has CDR1 SQVTM and CDR2 ANQGSEA. The CDR3 protein is CSVEILSSSQETQYF. The CDR3, as DNA: TGCAGCGTTGAAATCTTGTCGTCATCCCAAGAGACCCAGTACTTC. Based on the CDR3 plus reference TRBV29-1 and TRBJ2-5, the full variable domain is SAVISQKPSRDICQRGTSLTIQCQVDSQVTMMFWYRQQPGQSLTLIATANQGSEATYESGFVIDKFPISRPNLTFSTLTVSNMSPEDSSIYLCSVEILSSSQETQYFGPGTRLLVL.